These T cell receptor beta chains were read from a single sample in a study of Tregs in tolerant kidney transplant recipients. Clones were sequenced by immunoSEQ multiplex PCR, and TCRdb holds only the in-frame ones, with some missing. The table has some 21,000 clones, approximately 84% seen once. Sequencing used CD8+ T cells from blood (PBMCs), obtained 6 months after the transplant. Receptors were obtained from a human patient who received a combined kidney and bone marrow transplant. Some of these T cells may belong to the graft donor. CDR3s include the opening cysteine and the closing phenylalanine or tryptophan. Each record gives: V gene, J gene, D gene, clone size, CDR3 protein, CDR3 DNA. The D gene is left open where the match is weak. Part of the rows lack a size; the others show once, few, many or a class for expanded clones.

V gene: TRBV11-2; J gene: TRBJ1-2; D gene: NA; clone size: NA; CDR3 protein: CASSLDQGIARGYTF; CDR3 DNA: TGTGCCAGCAGCTTAGATCAGGGAATAGCAAGGGGCTACACCTTC
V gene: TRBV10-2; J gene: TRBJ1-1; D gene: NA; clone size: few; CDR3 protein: CASRQENTEAFF; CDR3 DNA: TGCGCCAGCCGACAGGAAAACACTGAAGCTTTCTTT
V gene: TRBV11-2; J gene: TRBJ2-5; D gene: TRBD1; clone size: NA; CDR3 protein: CASSPLLTGTGEKETQYF; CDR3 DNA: TGTGCCAGCAGCCCTCTACTCACCGGGACAGGGGAGAAAGAGACCCAGTACTTC
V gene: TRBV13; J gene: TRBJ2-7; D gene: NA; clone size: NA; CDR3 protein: CASSPGDSYEQYF; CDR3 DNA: TGTGCCAGCAGCCCAGGCGATTCCTACGAGCAGTACTTC
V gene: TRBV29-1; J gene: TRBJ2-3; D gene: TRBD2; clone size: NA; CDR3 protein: CSVGTSVADTQYF; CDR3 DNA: TGCAGCGTTGGGACTAGCGTGGCAGATACGCAGTATTTT
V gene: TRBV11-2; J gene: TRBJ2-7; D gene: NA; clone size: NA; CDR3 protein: CASSFIVHEQYF; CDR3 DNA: TGTGCCAGCAGCTTCATAGTTCACGAGCAGTACTTC
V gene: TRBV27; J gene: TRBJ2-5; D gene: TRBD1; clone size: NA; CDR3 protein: CASSTQTGGIWETQYF; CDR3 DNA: TGTGCCAGCAGTACCCAGACAGGGGGTATATGGGAGACCCAGTACTTC
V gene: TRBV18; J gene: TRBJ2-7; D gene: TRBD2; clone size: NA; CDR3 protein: CASSQTSGLRSSYEQYF; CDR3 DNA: TGTGCCAGCTCACAAACTAGCGGGCTAAGGAGCTCCTACGAGCAGTACTTC
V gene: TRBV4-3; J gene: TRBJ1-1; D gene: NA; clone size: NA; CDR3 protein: CASSQDRGVDTEAFF; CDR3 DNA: TGCGCCAGCAGCCAAGATCGGGGGGTGGACACTGAAGCTTTCTTT
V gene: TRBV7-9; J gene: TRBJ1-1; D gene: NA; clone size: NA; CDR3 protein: CASSFTGLNTEAFF; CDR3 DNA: TGTGCCAGCAGCTTCACAGGGTTGAACACTGAAGCTTTCTTT
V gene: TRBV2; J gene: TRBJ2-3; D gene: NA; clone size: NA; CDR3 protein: CASSGDSRSTDTQYF; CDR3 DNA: TGTGCCAGCAGTGGAGACTCGAGAAGCACAGATACGCAGTATTTT
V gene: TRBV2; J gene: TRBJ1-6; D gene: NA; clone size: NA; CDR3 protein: CASSEALGGNSPLHF; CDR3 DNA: TGTGCCAGCAGTGAAGCGCTTGGAGGGAACTCCCCCCTCCACTTT
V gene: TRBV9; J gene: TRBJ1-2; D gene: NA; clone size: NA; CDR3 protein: CASSVGGSGTSGYTF; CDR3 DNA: TGTGCCAGCAGCGTAGGGGGAAGCGGGACTAGTGGCTACACCTTC
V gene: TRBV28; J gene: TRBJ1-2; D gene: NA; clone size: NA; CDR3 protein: CASSFSGLNYGYTF; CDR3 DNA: TGTGCCAGCAGTTTTTCGGGTCTGAACTATGGCTACACCTTC
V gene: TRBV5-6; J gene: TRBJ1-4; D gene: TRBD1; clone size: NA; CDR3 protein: CAKDRAGEKLFF; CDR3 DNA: TGTGCCAAGGACAGGGCGGGAGAAAAACTGTTTTTT
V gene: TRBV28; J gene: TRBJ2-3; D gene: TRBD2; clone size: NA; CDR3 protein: CASSISFFGGTTDTQYF; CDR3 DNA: TGTGCCAGCAGTATTTCCTTTTTCGGGGGGACCACAGATACGCAGTATTTT
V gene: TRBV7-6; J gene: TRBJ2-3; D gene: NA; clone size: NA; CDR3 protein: CASSLSASSSRTDTQYF; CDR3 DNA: TGTGCCAGCAGCTTAAGTGCGAGTTCCTCGCGCACAGATACGCAGTATTTT
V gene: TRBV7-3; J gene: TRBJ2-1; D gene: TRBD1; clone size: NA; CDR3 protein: CASSSDRANEQFF; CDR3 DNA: TGTGCCAGCAGCTCGGACAGGGCCAATGAGCAGTTCTTC
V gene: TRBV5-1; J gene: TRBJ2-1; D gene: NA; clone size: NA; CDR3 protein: CASSLGGEQFF; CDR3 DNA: TGCGCCAGCAGCTTGGGCGGCGAGCAGTTCTTC
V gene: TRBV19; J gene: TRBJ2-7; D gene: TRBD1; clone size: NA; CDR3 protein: CASSYGQGHEQYF; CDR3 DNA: TGTGCCAGTAGTTATGGACAGGGCCACGAGCAGTACTTC